Below, 25 T cell receptor beta chains from the same sample are listed, as sequenced in a study of a mutant IDH1 vaccine in newly diagnosed glioma. Specified time point: week 35, safety follow-up. It was 300 ug of mutant IDH1 20-mer peptide that made up each vaccine dose, given with topical imiquimod. Produced via immunoSEQ multiplex PCR; TCRdb's table is partial and in-frame only. The data hold approximately 61,000 clones, with 81% observed a single time. Antigen specificity for these receptors is unknown. Here the sequenced sample was PBMCs, taken from a glioma patient whose treatment included an IDH1 peptide vaccine. The receptors shown here come from a man aged 35 to 55 with glioma.

V and J are TRBV4-3 and TRBJ2-7, with 8 bases that match TRBD2. This CDR3 has 13 amino acids. Looked up from germline, CDR1 is LGHNA and CDR2 is YSLEER. Germline trimming cut 3 bases from V and 5 bases from J; bases unmatched to any gene: 3. As DNA, the CDR3 is TGCGCCAGCAGCCATGGGACTAGTCACGAGCAGTACTTC. Translated, it gives CASSHGTSHEQYF.

V is TRBV5-4 and J is TRBJ1-1, with D uncertain. V lost 0 bases and J 1 base, leaving 13 bases between the germline ends. The CDR3 runs to 16 residues. CDR1 is SGHNT and CDR2 is YYREEE in the germline V gene (reference sequence). The CDR3 is CASSLGPWGGNTEAFF. The CDR3 DNA reads TGTGCCAGCAGCTTGGGGCCTTGGGGTGGGAACACTGAAGCTTTCTTT.

In this sample, this clone turned up a few times. The chain is built from TRBV19 and TRBJ1-2; perhaps TRBD1 as D (5 bases). Germline V CDR1 and CDR2: LNHDA, SQIVND (reference sequence). The CDR3 is 10 amino acids. DNA for the CDR3: TGTGTTCAGGGCGGCTATGGCTACACCTTC. This encodes CVQGGYGYTF.

The chain combines TRBV14 with TRBJ1-1; the D gene is possibly TRBD1 (6 bases). V dropped 6 bases and J dropped 0 bases, with 17 bases sitting between them. This CDR3 has 16 amino acids. Germline V gene data show CDR1 as SGHDN and CDR2 as FVKESK. The CDR3 protein is CASRPGQGALNTEAFF. As DNA, the CDR3 is TGTGCCAGCAGACCGGGACAAGGGGCCTTGAACACTGAAGCTTTCTTT.

Points on this clone: In the same sample, other DNA sequences code for this CDR3. This chain links TRBV7-6 with TRBJ1-1, with D uncertain. The V end was cut by 2 bases, the J end by 0 bases, with 1 base between. The CDR3 is 12 residues long. From germline, CDR1 is SGHVS and CDR2 FNYEAQ. The CDR3 reads CASSLLNTEAFF. As DNA, the CDR3 is TGTGCCAGCAGCTTATTGAACACTGAAGCTTTCTTT.

The chain joins TRBV5-1 to TRBJ2-5; the match to TRBD2 covers 10 bases. The J call is uncertain, as TRBJ2-7 better fits the DNA end. Germline V gives CDR1 SGHRS, CDR2 YFSETQ. The CDR3 spans 16 residues. For the CDR3, the DNA is TGCGCCAGCAGCTTGGGTTCTAGCGGGAGAGGCTACGAGCAGTACTTC. It yields the protein CASSLGSSGRGYEQYF.

The V and J genes are TRBV2 and TRBJ1-6; D uncertain. CDR1 SNHLY and CDR2 FYNNEI come from the germline V gene. V lost 6 bases and J lost 0, with 15 bases in between. The CDR3 is 17 residues long. The CDR3 loop reads CASSPSGASSYNSPLHF. The DNA for the CDR3 is TGTGCCAGCAGCCCCTCTGGTGCTAGCTCCTATAATTCACCCCTCCACTTT.

The V and J genes are TRBV6-5 and TRBJ1-5; D call uncertain. The CDR3 length is 14 residues. The V and J ends lost 0 bases and 5 bases respectively, with 8 bases between them. Germline V gene data show CDR1 as MNHEY and CDR2 as SVGAGI. The CDR3 region has the DNA TGTGCCAGCAGTTACTCGGGTACGGATCAGCCCCAGCATTTT. It codes for CASSYSGTDQPQHF.

This chain connects TRBV7-9 to TRBJ2-5; 13 bases are shared with TRBD2. V gave up 4 bases and J gave up 0 bases; unmatched junction bases: 5. CDR3 length: 17 residues. Germline CDR1 reads SEHNR; CDR2 reads FQNEAQ (reference sequence). The CDR3 region has the DNA TGTGCCAGCAGCTCCTGGACTAGCGGGGGCCACCAAGAGACCCAGTACTTC. This translates into CASSSWTSGGHQETQYF.

This clone came up once. The V call is TRBV7-8, the J call TRBJ2-3; D gene unclear. Trimming shortened V by 0 bases and J by 6 bases, and 4 bases separated the two germline ends. Looked up from germline, CDR1 is SGHVS and CDR2 is FQNEAQ. The CDR3 spans 12 residues. CDR3 in DNA: TGTGCCAGCAGCTTAGCTTGGGATACGCAGTATTTT. Amino acids: CASSLAWDTQYF.

The chain couples TRBV7-2 to TRBJ1-5, with D unclear. CDR1 is SGHTA, CDR2 FQGNSA, per germline. V was clipped by 4 bases and J by 4 bases, with 11 bases between them. This CDR3 has 14 residues. The CDR3 DNA reads TGTGCCAGCAGCTCTACGGCGACGAATCAGCCCCAGCATTTT. Translated: CASSSTATNQPQHF.

V and J are TRBV7-2 and TRBJ2-7, with D unresolved. From germline, CDR1 is SGHTA and CDR2 FQGNSA. Trimming took off 5 bases at V and 3 bases at J, with 5 bases between the two ends. The CDR3 has 11 residues. The CDR3 here is CASSDRYEQYF. The CDR3 coding sequence is TGTGCCAGCAGCGATCGCTACGAGCAGTACTTC.

The chain joins TRBV19 to TRBJ2-1; D might be TRBD1 (5 bases). Germline lookup yields CDR1 LNHDA and CDR2 SQIVND (reference sequence). Trimming took off 5 bases at V and 0 bases at J, with 11 bases between the two ends. This CDR3 comprises 15 residues. CDR3 DNA sequence: TGTGCCAGTAGTGCCGACAGAAGCTCCTACAATGAGCAGTTCTTC. Encoded protein: CASSADRSSYNEQFF.

The genes are TRBV7-2 and TRBJ2-3; no reliable D call. Germline V gene sequence: CDR1 SGHTA, CDR2 FQGNSA. The CDR3 totals 13 residues. V shed 1 base and J shed 2 bases, with 4 bases lying between them. The CDR3 loop is CASSLGITDTQYF. The CDR3 DNA reads TGTGCCAGCAGCTTAGGGATCACAGATACGCAGTATTTT.

This rearrangement joins TRBV30 to TRBJ1-2; 7 positions agree with TRBD1. This CDR3 comprises 16 residues. CDR1 is GTSNPN, CDR2 SVGIG, per germline (reference sequence). Trimming took 0 bases from V and 5 from J; bases not matched to a gene: 12. CDR3: CAWSVVRTPGQYGYTF. CDR3 bases: TGTGCCTGGAGTGTTGTTCGGACCCCGGGACAGTATGGCTACACCTTC. The complete variable domain, with remaining parts taken from reference TRBV30 and TRBJ1-2, reads SQTIHQWPATLVQPVGSPLSLECTVEGTSNPNLYWYRQAAGRGLQLLFYSVGIGQISSEVPQNLSASRPQDRQFILSSKKLLLSDSGFYLCAWSVVRTPGQYGYTFGSGTRLTVV.

The chain couples TRBV21-1 to TRBJ1-4; TRBD1, the D gene given by the table, was not confirmed from the DNA. TRBV21-1 is reported as a pseudogene. CDR3 length: 15 amino acids. The DNA for the CDR3 is TGTGCCAGCAGCGGGCGACAGGGGGTTATAGAAAAACTGTTTTTT. This sequence encodes CASSGRQGVIEKLFF.

J is TRBJ2-3 and V is TRBV4-3, with TRBD1 matching over 8 bases. J was trimmed by 1 base and V by 4 bases; bases with no gene match: 4. The CDR3 sequence is 15 residues long. Looked up from germline, CDR1 is LGHNA and CDR2 is YSLEER. The chain's CDR3 is CASSPRGQGTDTQYF. The CDR3 nucleotides read TGCGCCAGCAGCCCGCGGGGACAGGGCACAGATACGCAGTATTTT.

This chain connects TRBV2 to TRBJ2-5; perhaps TRBD2 as D (5 bases). The CDR3 spans 17 residues. The germline V gene has CDR1 SNHLY and CDR2 FYNNEI. Trimming cost V 6 bases and J 0 bases, with 20 bases left between them. The CDR3 here is CASRQGLKQRYQETQYF. The CDR3 DNA reads as TGTGCCAGCAGGCAAGGACTTAAACAGAGGTACCAAGAGACCCAGTACTTC.

This chain links TRBV14 with TRBJ2-5; 7 bases fit TRBD2. Germline-derived CDR1 and CDR2 are SGHDN and FVKESK. The CDR3 totals 15 residues. Unmatched junction bases numbered 10, after V lost 4 bases and J lost 5 bases. The chain's CDR3 is CASSPRASGWETQYF. Here the CDR3 DNA reads TGTGCCAGCAGCCCGCGGGCTAGCGGCTGGGAGACCCAGTACTTC.

The chain is built from TRBV29-1 and TRBJ2-1; D remains ambiguous. The CDR3 runs 13 residues. Looked up from germline, CDR1 is SQVTM and CDR2 is ANQGSEA. V lost 8 bases and J 2 bases, leaving 13 bases between the germline ends. As DNA, the CDR3 is TGCAGCTTTATGAAGGGCCCCTACAATGAGCAGTTCTTC. Its translation is CSFMKGPYNEQFF.

The CDR3 DNA follows: TGTGCCAGCAGCAGGACGGCGCCGTACCTGGGCTACACCTTC. Its translation is CASSRTAPYLGYTF. The chain employs TRBV28 and TRBJ1-2; D is ambiguous. The CDR3 spans 14 residues. Germline V gene lookup returns CDR1 MDHEN and CDR2 SYDVKM. Deletions cut 6 bases from V and 8 bases from J, with 19 bases between.

CDR3 sequence reads: CASSPLPQGQNTEAFF. The CDR3 DNA follows: TGTGCCAGCTCACCCCTCCCGCAGGGACAGAACACTGAAGCTTTCTTT. The chain employs TRBV18 and TRBJ1-1, with D maybe TRBD1 (6 bases). This CDR3 contains 16 residues. V dropped 3 bases and J dropped 1 base, with 15 bases sitting between them. The germline V gene encodes CDR1 KGHSH and CDR2 LQKENI.

In the case of this clone: The sample carries other DNA sequences with the same CDR3. The chain carries TRBV30 and TRBJ1-6; no reliable D call. Germline V gene lookup returns CDR1 GTSNPN and CDR2 SVGIG (reference sequence). V gave up 4 bases and J gave up 6 bases, with 16 bases separating them. The length of the CDR3 is 15 residues. CDR3 amino acids: CAWMGEGIINSPLHF. CDR3 DNA: TGTGCCTGGATGGGCGAGGGAATAATTAATTCACCCCTCCACTTT.

The V call is TRBV28, the J call TRBJ1-1; D not certain. Trimming removed 7 bases at V and 8 bases at J, with 17 bases between. CDR3 length: 13 amino acids. Germline CDR1 reads MDHEN; CDR2 reads SYDVKM. The CDR3, as DNA: TGTGCCAGCACTTCTACAGCGGGAGCCGAAGCTTTCTTT. Translation: CASTSTAGAEAFF.

This rearrangement joins TRBV5-6 to TRBJ2-7; 14 bases are shared with TRBD2. CDR3 length: 17 residues. Looked up from germline, CDR1 is SGHDT and CDR2 is YYEEEE. V gave up 4 bases and J gave up 2 bases; unmatched junction bases: 8. CDR3 protein: CASSPGLAGEFAYEQYF. The CDR3 DNA is TGTGCCAGCAGCCCGGGACTAGCGGGAGAGTTCGCCTACGAGCAGTACTTC.